These T cell receptor beta chains were read from a single sample in a study of shared clonotypes between healthy human individuals. Sequenced by immunoSEQ multiplex PCR; TCRdb stores in-frame clones only, minus some. Among about 490,000 clones, around 80% were seen once, and the ten largest hold 9.5% to 15%. Input material: PBMCs. These receptor sequences come from a woman aged 40 to 50 in good health. Some clones in this sample may be carry-over from other donors' samples. Each CDR3 is given with its conserved first and last residue. Each record gives: CDR3 protein, V gene, clone size, J gene. Where a row states a size, it is once, few, many or the class of an expanded clone; other rows omit it.

CASSRQAYEQYF TRBV28 - TRBJ2-7
CASSLDPGTRTGLVYEQYF TRBV5-5 - TRBJ2-7
CASSEYQVSNTEAFF TRBV2 - TRBJ1-1
CASSLGGNTEAFF TRBV11-3 - TRBJ1-1
CATQADSNQPQHF TRBV2 - TRBJ1-5
CASSYSSGVGETQYF TRBV6-5 - TRBJ2-5
CASTLSGSSSYEQYF TRBV28 few TRBJ2-7
CANLRPLPGDEQFF TRBV2 once TRBJ2-1
CASSLLPNTGELFF TRBV6-1 - TRBJ2-2
CASRNSGQETQYF TRBV19 - TRBJ2-5
CASGTSETYEQYF TRBV6-1 - TRBJ2-7
CASSLISDNQPQHF TRBV28 - TRBJ1-5
CASGRQGPYNEQFF TRBV19 - TRBJ2-1
CASSYALGSSYEQYF TRBV6-6 - TRBJ2-7
CATSPGGDPDTQYF TRBV15 few TRBJ2-3
CAISETLTTGIQETQYF TRBV10-3 - TRBJ2-5
CASSLVGDEQCF TRBV11-3 - TRBJ2-7
CAISWTEDYNEQFF TRBV10-3 - TRBJ2-1
CASSEVASGTIYNEQFF TRBV6-1 - TRBJ2-1
CASSQANFLGEQYF TRBV4-3 - -
CASSLISPTGELFF TRBV5-8 - TRBJ2-2
CASSTDLYGWDNEQFF TRBV14 - TRBJ2-1
CASSLTTLAGGNEQFF TRBV7-3 - TRBJ2-1
CASSHTGSIDTQYF TRBV4-2 - TRBJ2-3
CASGRPDFEQYF TRBV28 many TRBJ2-7
CASSLPRGGETQYF TRBV7-2 - TRBJ2-5
CASSSDRPTGELFF TRBV5-1 once TRBJ2-2
CASSLASGGGEAFF TRBV5-1 - TRBJ1-1
CASRTPGRVYGYTF TRBV11-2 - TRBJ1-2
CASSLRTSGSNEQFF TRBV11-2 many TRBJ2-1
CASSLARGQGYGYTF TRBV7-2 - TRBJ1-2
CASSPATAIMNTEAFF TRBV7-9 - TRBJ1-1
CASSESRFGSGRVMDNEQFF TRBV10-2 - TRBJ2-1
CASSPDLAGGGEQYF TRBV7-2 few TRBJ2-7
CASSSSTYEQYF TRBV6-6 few TRBJ2-7
CSVVIQGSGNTIYF TRBV29-1 - TRBJ1-3
CASSGPGLGGTGNEQFF TRBV2 - TRBJ2-1
CASSLVGATNEKLFF TRBV7-2 - TRBJ1-4
CASSVGDRADQETQYF TRBV9 - TRBJ2-5
CAISEGTGYDKNIQYF TRBV10-3 - TRBJ2-4
CASSPPRGSTEAFF TRBV25-1 - TRBJ1-1
CASSLRGRLATFTDTQYF TRBV7-8 - TRBJ2-3